Below are 28 T cell receptor beta chains sequenced from a single sample in a study of blood T cell repertoires in COVID-19. Only in-frame clones appear in the TCRdb table, and some are missing; sequencing was by immunoSEQ multiplex PCR. Among about 370,000 clones, 85% to 90% were seen once, and the ten largest hold 1.5% to 2%. The specimen was PBMCs or T cells enriched from blood (not recorded which). These receptors originate from a woman aged 25 to 39 who had recovered from COVID-19.

The chain uses TRBV20-1 and TRBJ2-1, with D perhaps TRBD2 (6 bases). The CDR3 runs to 11 residues. The germline CDR1 and CDR2 sequences are DFQATT and SNEGSKA (reference sequence). The V gene lost 7 bases and the J gene lost 8 bases, with 12 bases spanning the gap. The CDR3 DNA sequence: TGCAGTGGCGCACTAGCCGATGAGCAGTTCTTC. Its translation: CSGALADEQFF.

The CDR3 DNA follows: TGTGCCAGCAGTCTCTACGAACGACTAGGCTACACCTTC. Protein product: CASSLYERLGYTF. V gene TRBV6-6 combines with J gene TRBJ1-2; D uncertain. The CDR3 length is 13 residues. CDR1 is MNHNY and CDR2 is SVGAGI in the germline V gene (reference sequence). V shed 5 bases and J shed 8 bases, with 15 bases lying between them.

This clone was detected only once. The CDR3: CASSPLVGTVGEKLFF. The CDR3 region has the DNA TGTGCCAGCTCACCTTTAGTGGGCACGGTAGGAGAAAAACTGTTTTTT. The chain couples TRBV18 to TRBJ1-4; D gene ambiguous. The germline V gene encodes CDR1 KGHSH and CDR2 LQKENI. The V gene lost 3 bases and the J gene lost 8 bases, with 19 bases spanning the gap. The CDR3 contains 16 residues.

The rearrangement uses TRBV25-1 and TRBJ1-2; no reliable D call. The CDR3 totals 13 residues. Deletions cut 2 bases from V and 6 bases from J, with 10 bases between. Germline values: CDR1 MGHDK, CDR2 SYGVNS. The CDR3 sequence is CASSENSGNGYTF. In nucleotides, the CDR3 is TGTGCCAGCAGTGAAAATTCGGGGAATGGCTACACCTTC.

This clone came up a few times. This chain connects TRBV19 to TRBJ1-1; 8 bases are shared with TRBD1. CDR1 is LNHDA, CDR2 SQIVND, per germline (reference sequence). V gave up 4 bases and J gave up 3 bases; unmatched junction bases: 4. This CDR3 is built from 14 residues. The CDR3 DNA follows: TGTGCCAGTAGTACCCGACAGGGGTACACTGAAGCTTTCTTT. Translated, it gives CASSTRQGYTEAFF.

The CDR3, as DNA: TGTGCCAGCATAAGGACAAGAACTAGCGGCTACGAGCAGTACTTC. It is translated as CASIRTRTSGYEQYF. V gene TRBV2 combines with J gene TRBJ2-7; 8 nucleotides align to TRBD2. This CDR3 has 15 residues. Germline values: CDR1 SNHLY, CDR2 FYNNEI. V shed 7 bases, J shed 3 bases, and the junction held 11 bases outside the gene matches. Filled out from reference TRBV2 and TRBJ2-7, the complete variable domain reads EPEVTQTPSHQVTQMGQEVILRCVPISNHLYFYWYRQILGQKVEFLVSFYNNEISEKSEIFDDQFSVERPDGSNFTLKIRSTKLEDSAMYFCASIRTRTSGYEQYFGPGTRLTVT.

The chain employs TRBV7-3 and TRBJ2-2, with a possible D match to TRBD1 (5 bases). CDR1 and CDR2 (germline): SGHTA, FQGTGA. The CDR3 covers 15 residues. Trimming pared 5 bases from V and 1 base from J, leaving 11 bases between. The CDR3 nucleotides are TGTGCCAGCAGCCCTACAGGCCTGAACACCGGGGAGCTGTTTTTT. Protein product: CASSPTGLNTGELFF.

The rearrangement uses TRBV11-2 and TRBJ1-1; D ambiguous. Trimming shortened V by 5 bases and J by 4 bases, and 14 bases separated the two germline ends. The germline V gene encodes CDR1 SGHAT and CDR2 FQNNGV. CDR3 size: 14 residues. The CDR3 DNA sequence: TGTGCCAGCAGCGAAGGGAGGTGGGGCACTGAAGCTTTCTTT. The encoded protein is CASSEGRWGTEAFF.

The CDR3 region has the DNA TGTGCCATCAGGGACGACAGGGGAGCCTACAATGAGCAGTTCTTC. Amino acid sequence: CAIRDDRGAYNEQFF. The chain couples TRBV10-3 to TRBJ2-1, with TRBD1 matching over 8 bases. Unmatched junction bases numbered 6, after V lost 6 bases and J lost 2 bases. From germline, CDR1 is ENHRY and CDR2 SYGVKD. There are 15 residues in the CDR3.

The gene calls are TRBV7-9 and TRBJ1-1; 9 bases map to TRBD1. Trimming took 5 bases from V and 5 from J; bases not matched to a gene: 12. This CDR3 has 16 residues. The germline V gene encodes CDR1 SEHNR and CDR2 FQNEAQ (reference sequence). The CDR3 sequence: CASSPRTGEGGTEAFF. DNA of the CDR3: TGTGCCAGCAGCCCCCGGACAGGGGAAGGGGGGACTGAAGCTTTCTTT.

A few counts support this clone. This chain connects TRBV7-9 to TRBJ2-5; no definite D call. The V end lost 3 bases, the J end lost 2 bases, and 7 bases lay between the germline ends. Germline V lookup: CDR1 SEHNR, CDR2 FQNEAQ (reference sequence). CDR3 size: 13 residues. The CDR3 DNA reads TGTGCCAGCAGCTTTACTGCTCAAGAGACCCAGTACTTC. Its protein product is CASSFTAQETQYF.

This clone has more than one count but fewer than ten. The CDR3 region is CASSAFRDRNTEAFF. In DNA, the CDR3 is TGTGCCAGCAGCGCGTTCCGGGACAGGAACACTGAAGCTTTCTTT. The chain links TRBV7-9 to TRBJ1-1; 7 nucleotides agree with TRBD1. J gave up 1 base and V 5 bases, and 7 bases lay outside the gene matches. This CDR3 has 15 residues. Germline V gene sequence: CDR1 SEHNR, CDR2 FQNEAQ (reference sequence).

CDR3 region: CASGRYDTEAFF. CDR3 nucleotide sequence: TGTGCCAGCGGCAGGTACGACACTGAAGCTTTCTTT. The rearrangement links TRBV6-5 to TRBJ1-1; D ambiguous. Per germline, CDR1 MNHEY and CDR2 SVGAGI. V lost 8 bases and J lost 3, with 10 bases in between. The length of the CDR3 is 12 residues.

The rearrangement links TRBV10-2 to TRBJ2-1; 11 bases are shared with TRBD2. V was clipped by 4 bases and J by 3 bases; unmatched bases: 5. Germline V gene sequence: CDR1 WSHSY, CDR2 SAAADI. CDR3 size: 16 residues. The CDR3 sequence: CASSAGLAGVYNEQFF. The CDR3 bases are TGCGCCAGCAGTGCCGGACTAGCGGGCGTCTACAATGAGCAGTTCTTC.

This clone has a handful of counts. The CDR3 DNA follows: TGTGCCAGCAGTTTTTTAGGTCAGGGGGCTGGCAATGAGCAGTTCTTC. It yields the protein CASSFLGQGAGNEQFF. The rearrangement joins TRBV27 to TRBJ2-1; TRBD1 matches at 8 bases. Trimming cost V 3 bases and J 6 bases; bases outside gene matches: 10. The germline CDR1 and CDR2 sequences are MNHEY and SMNVEV (reference sequence). CDR3 size: 16 residues.

This clone was seen just once. The chain employs TRBV7-2 and TRBJ2-1; 14 bases are a match to TRBD2. After removal of 5 bases from V and 0 bases from J, the junction contained 9 bases not matched to a gene. Germline V gene lookup returns CDR1 SGHTA and CDR2 FQGNSA. The CDR3 runs 19 residues. CDR3 DNA sequence: TGTGCCAGCAGCAAAAGGGGACTAGCGGGAGCAACCTCCTACAATGAGCAGTTCTTC. This gives the protein CASSKRGLAGATSYNEQFF.

J is TRBJ1-5 and V is TRBV28; TRBD1 aligns across 7 bases. The germline gives CDR1 MDHEN, CDR2 SYDVKM. The junction had 4 bases not matched to a gene; V was cut back by 2 bases and J by 3 bases. This CDR3 has 15 amino acids. For the CDR3, the DNA is TGTGCCAGCAGTTTAGAGACAGGGATCAATCAGCCCCAGCATTTT. Protein sequence: CASSLETGINQPQHF.

This rearrangement joins TRBV7-6 to TRBJ1-1; D not certain. Germline lookup yields CDR1 SGHVS and CDR2 FNYEAQ. The V and J ends lost 4 bases and 5 bases respectively, with 23 bases between them. This CDR3 contains 17 residues. CDR3 nucleotides: TGTGCCAGCAGCTCACGGCGCAGATTCCTGATGAGGACTGAAGCTTTCTTT. Translated: CASSSRRRFLMRTEAFF.

The chain uses TRBV18 and TRBJ1-2; D is possibly TRBD1 (6 bases). This CDR3 is built from 16 residues. Germline V gene sequence: CDR1 KGHSH, CDR2 LQKENI. Trimming shortened V by 5 bases and J by 3 bases, and 19 bases separated the two germline ends. CDR3: CASSSVGTRSHYGYTF. In DNA, the CDR3 is TGTGCCAGCTCATCAGTCGGGACACGATCCCACTATGGCTACACCTTC.

V is TRBV27 and J is TRBJ2-3; D call uncertain. Germline lookup yields CDR1 MNHEY and CDR2 SMNVEV (reference sequence). Deletions cut 0 bases from V and 0 bases from J, with 7 bases between. The CDR3 totals 15 residues. CDR3 in amino acids: CASSLSYRSTDTQYF. In DNA, the CDR3 is TGTGCCAGCAGTTTATCATACAGAAGCACAGATACGCAGTATTTT.

CDR3 sequence (DNA): TGTGCCAGCAGCTTAGAACAGGGAAAACCCGGGGAGCTGTTTTTT. It specifies CASSLEQGKPGELFF. V usage is TRBV7-9 and J usage is TRBJ2-2, with TRBD1 as a possible D gene (6 bases). Germline CDR1 and CDR2: SEHNR and FQNEAQ (reference sequence). V gave up 1 base and J gave up 6 bases, with 12 bases separating them. The CDR3 is made up of 15 amino acids.

This chain connects TRBV7-2 to TRBJ2-2, with 10 bases that match TRBD1. Germline V gene sequence: CDR1 SGHTA, CDR2 FQGNSA. The CDR3 totals 15 residues. V dropped 6 bases and J dropped 4; count of bases not matched to a gene: 5. CDR3 amino acids: CASRATGGRTGELFF. As DNA, the CDR3 is TGTGCCAGCAGGGCGACAGGGGGCCGCACCGGGGAGCTGTTTTTT. Full variable domain (outside the CDR3, taken from reference TRBV7-2 and TRBJ2-2): GAGVSQSPSNKVTEKGKDVELRCDPISGHTALYWYRQSLGQGLEFLIYFQGNSAPDKSGLPSDRFSAERTGGSVSTLTIQRTQQEDSAVYLCASRATGGRTGELFFGEGSRLTVL.

The chain has TRBV28 and TRBJ1-1, with 7 bases aligning to TRBD1. CDR1 and CDR2 from the germline V gene are MDHEN and SYDVKM. This CDR3 has 15 amino acids. V dropped 6 bases and J dropped 2; count of bases not matched to a gene: 9. The CDR3 region is CASRRPGQPNTEAFF. The CDR3 nucleotides are TGTGCCAGCAGAAGGCCGGGACAGCCCAACACTGAAGCTTTCTTT.

Only a few counts were recorded for this clone. The rearrangement joins TRBV7-2 to TRBJ1-2; D call uncertain. Germline CDR1 is SGHTA and CDR2 is FQGNSA. The CDR3 runs to 15 residues. V was trimmed by 1 base and J by 3 bases, leaving 12 bases between them. CDR3 region: CASSLGGFEYYGYTF. The CDR3 DNA sequence: TGTGCCAGCAGCTTAGGCGGTTTTGAGTACTATGGCTACACCTTC.

The V gene is TRBV5-4, the J gene TRBJ1-4; D possibly corresponds to TRBD1 (5 bases). V lost 0 bases and J 1 base, leaving 13 bases between the germline ends. Looked up from germline, CDR1 is SGHNT and CDR2 is YYREEE (reference sequence). The CDR3 is 17 residues long. Here the CDR3 reads CASSLGNRGRTNEKLFF. CDR3 nucleotides: TGTGCCAGCAGCTTGGGTAACCGGGGGAGAACTAATGAAAAACTGTTTTTT. Supplemented by reference TRBV5-4 and TRBJ1-4, the full variable domain reads ETGVTQSPTHLIKTRGQQVTLRCSSQSGHNTVSWYQQALGQGPQFIFQYYREEENGRGNFPPRFSGLQFPNYSSELNVNALELDDSALYLCASSLGNRGRTNEKLFFGSGTQLSVL.

V gene TRBV5-4 combines with J gene TRBJ2-2, with unresolved D. V gave up 4 bases and J gave up 3 bases, with 13 bases separating them. CDR1 SGHNT and CDR2 YYREEE come from the germline V gene (reference sequence). The CDR3 runs to 15 residues. The CDR3 reads CASSSTSADTGELFF. CDR3 DNA sequence: TGTGCCAGCAGCAGTACCTCGGCGGACACCGGGGAGCTGTTTTTT.

The V gene is TRBV5-1, the J gene TRBJ1-1; 8 positions agree with TRBD1. V dropped 0 bases and J dropped 3; count of bases not matched to a gene: 7. The CDR3 is 16 amino acids. Per the germline V gene, CDR1 is SGHRS and CDR2 is YFSETQ. CDR3 nucleotide sequence: TGCGCCAGCAGCTTGGTGGCAGGGGGCTTTTACACTGAAGCTTTCTTT. This codes for CASSLVAGGFYTEAFF.

This clone came up once. This rearrangement joins TRBV11-3 to TRBJ2-2, with 7 nucleotides matching TRBD1. CDR3 length equals 14 residues. Germline CDR1 and CDR2: SGHNT and YENEEA. The V and J ends lost 4 bases and 4 bases, in that order; junction bases with no gene match: 3. The CDR3 coding sequence is TGTGCCAGCAGCTCCTACAGGGGCACCGGGGAGCTGTTTTTT. It encodes CASSSYRGTGELFF.